This TCR beta chain was observed in a study of T cells in Graves' hyperthyroidism and ophthalmopathy. Each diagnosis was grounded in clinical symptoms, serum thyroxine and TRAb, thyroid ultrasound, and orbital computed tomography. The PBMCs had their origin in 10 ml of fresh peripheral blood. It was RNA transcripts that yielded the amplified TCR beta CDR3 regions. Using the HTBI primer set, a first-round RT-PCR was run on the TCR CDR3. MiXCR, applied by TCRdb to the multiplex PCR reads, yields one record per CDR3 protein. The table includes about 270,000 distinct CDR3 sequences, approximately 24% detected once. This clonotype was observed many times. The sequenced material came from blood. This receptor was identified in a woman aged 35 to 49 with Graves' ophthalmopathy.

DNA of the CDR3: TGTGCCAGCAGTTCACCGACCCGCGAGCAGTACTTC. Translation gives CASSSPTREQYF. V is TRBV6-5 and J is TRBJ2-7; no reliable D call. The CDR3 has 12 amino acids. Germline V CDR1 and CDR2: MNHEY, SVGAGI. V was trimmed by 4 bases and J by 6 bases, leaving 10 bases between them.